These 26 T cell receptor beta chains originate from one sample sequenced in a study of blood T cell repertoires in COVID-19. The method was immunoSEQ multiplex PCR; TCRdb's version includes in-frame clones alone and lacks a portion of them. Seen here are about 74,000 clones, roughly 84% observed once, and the top ten hold 29%. Source material: peripheral blood. The receptors were sampled from a woman of 80 years or more with active or convalescent COVID-19.

The chain is built from TRBV7-2 and TRBJ2-7, with 8 bases fitting TRBD1. The V gene's germline CDR1 is SGHTA and CDR2 FQGNSA. The CDR3 covers 17 residues. With V trimmed by 3 bases and J by 2 bases, 12 bases remained unmatched. The CDR3 DNA reads TGTGCCAGCAGCTTTAGTGGACTGGGACAGGCAACCTACGAGCAGTACTTC. This encodes CASSFSGLGQATYEQYF.

The chain combines TRBV10-3 with TRBJ1-5; 7 bases map to TRBD1. The CDR3 totals 13 residues. J lost 4 bases, V lost 5 bases, and 2 bases had no gene match. CDR1 and CDR2 from the germline V gene are ENHRY and SYGVKD. CDR3 nucleotide sequence: TGTGCCATCAGTTCAGGGGGGAATCAGCCCCAGCATTTT. It specifies CAISSGGNQPQHF.

The chain is built from TRBV3-1 (or the pseudogene TRBV3-2) and TRBJ1-6; perhaps TRBD1 as D (6 bases). Germline CDR1 and CDR2: LGHDT and YNNKEL (reference sequence). V was clipped by 5 bases and J by 7 bases, with 15 bases between them. The CDR3 is made up of 15 amino acids. The CDR3 sequence: CASSSVGTLNSPLHF. The CDR3 nucleotides are TGTGCCAGCAGCTCCGTCGGGACATTAAATTCACCCCTCCACTTT.

The V call is TRBV25-1, the J call TRBJ1-4; 7 nucleotides match TRBD1. CDR3 length: 17 residues. Per the germline V gene, CDR1 is MGHDK and CDR2 is SYGVNS. The V and J ends lost 1 base and 0 bases, in that order; junction bases with no gene match: 5. CDR3 sequence reads: CASSELRDSATNEKLFF. The CDR3 bases are TGTGCCAGCAGTGAATTAAGGGACAGTGCAACTAATGAAAAACTGTTTTTT.

The genes are TRBV2 and TRBJ2-1; 15 nucleotides line up with TRBD2. V lost 5 bases and J lost 7; bases outside the gene matches: 6. Germline V gives CDR1 SNHLY, CDR2 FYNNEI. The CDR3 contains 16 residues. DNA of the CDR3: TGTGCCAGCAGTAGTGGACTAGCGGGGGGGCTAAATGAGCAGTTCTTC. Translation: CASSSGLAGGLNEQFF.

V and J are TRBV24-1 and TRBJ2-2; D is perhaps TRBD2 (5 bases). Looked up from germline, CDR1 is KGHDR and CDR2 is SFDVKD. The V gene lost 8 bases and the J gene lost 3 bases, with 9 bases spanning the gap. The CDR3 has 13 residues. The CDR3 is CATNSAYTGELFF. DNA of the CDR3: TGTGCCACCAATAGCGCGTACACCGGGGAGCTGTTTTTT.

V gene TRBV28 combines with J gene TRBJ1-4; D unresolved. CDR3 length: 13 residues. CDR1 is MDHEN and CDR2 is SYDVKM in the germline V gene. Trimming stripped 7 bases from V and 6 bases from J, with 12 bases between. CDR3 bases: TGTGCCAGCAAGACAAATTTGGATGAAAAACTGTTTTTT. It translates to CASKTNLDEKLFF.

V and J are TRBV5-5 and TRBJ2-2; 8 bases match TRBD1. The CDR3 loop spans 14 amino acids. Per the germline V gene, CDR1 is SGHKS and CDR2 is YYEKEE (reference sequence). The V and J ends lost 6 bases and 2 bases, in that order; junction bases with no gene match: 3. The CDR3 loop is CASIGQGNTGELFF. The DNA of the CDR3 is TGTGCCAGCATTGGACAGGGTAACACCGGGGAGCTGTTTTTT. The whole variable domain, remainder taken from reference TRBV5-5 and TRBJ2-2, is DAGVTQSPTHLIKTRGQQVTLRCSPISGHKSVSWYQQVLGQGPQFIFQYYEKEERGRGNFPDRFSARQFPNYSSELNVNALLLGDSALYLCASIGQGNTGELFFGEGSRLTVL.

The chain uses TRBV28 and TRBJ1-2; perhaps TRBD1 as D (6 bases). Germline-derived CDR1 and CDR2 are MDHEN and SYDVKM. This CDR3 is 13 amino acids long. Between the trimmed V and J ends, which lost 6 bases and 4 bases, there was a span of 12 bases. CDR3 protein: CASRVGQFYGYTF. DNA of the CDR3: TGTGCCAGCAGAGTGGGACAATTCTATGGCTACACCTTC.

The DNA of the CDR3 is TGCGCCAGCAGCTCCCGGGGGAACACCGGGGAGCTGTTTTTT. Translation gives CASSSRGNTGELFF. V usage is TRBV5-1 and J usage is TRBJ2-2; tentatively, D is TRBD2 (5 bases). The germline CDR1 and CDR2 sequences are SGHRS and YFSETQ. There are 14 residues in the CDR3. V gave up 3 bases and J gave up 1 base, with 7 bases separating them.

The rearrangement uses TRBV5-6 and TRBJ2-4; TRBD2 agrees at 9 bases. Germline V gene lookup returns CDR1 SGHDT and CDR2 YYEEEE. Trimming removed 5 bases from V and 7 bases from J; junction bases left unmatched: 4. CDR3 length: 13 residues. The CDR3 nucleotides read TGTGCCAGCAGGCGGGAGGGGTCGAACATTCAGTACTTC. This gives the protein CASRREGSNIQYF.

The gene calls are TRBV7-2 and TRBJ1-1; a possible D gene is TRBD1 (6 bases). Trimming took 5 bases from V and 5 from J, leaving 21 bases between them. This CDR3 has 16 amino acids. From germline, CDR1 is SGHTA and CDR2 FQGNSA. CDR3 nucleotides: TGTGCCAGCAGCCCCCGGCGGGGAGGGGGAAGTACTGAAGCTTTCTTT. Its translation is CASSPRRGGGSTEAFF. Drawing the rest from reference TRBV7-2 and TRBJ1-1, the complete variable domain is GAGVSQSPSNKVTEKGKDVELRCDPISGHTALYWYRQSLGQGLEFLIYFQGNSAPDKSGLPSDRFSAERTGGSVSTLTIQRTQQEDSAVYLCASSPRRGGGSTEAFFGQGTRLTVV.

The V gene is TRBV7-3, the J gene TRBJ2-3; possibly TRBD2 for D (5 bases). V dropped 5 bases and J dropped 5 bases, with 8 bases sitting between them. The CDR3 loop spans 12 amino acids. CDR1 is SGHTA and CDR2 is FQGTGA in the germline V gene. This chain's CDR3 is CASSQGGDTQYF. In DNA, the CDR3 is TGTGCCAGCAGCCAAGGAGGAGATACGCAGTATTTT.

The gene calls are TRBV24-1 and TRBJ1-2; unclear D gene. The V and J ends lost 2 bases and 8 bases respectively, with 17 bases between them. Germline CDR1 reads KGHDR; CDR2 reads SFDVKD. CDR3 size: 15 residues. The CDR3 loop is CATSDSRVRFRGYTF. The CDR3, as DNA: TGTGCCACCAGTGATTCGCGGGTCCGCTTTCGGGGCTACACCTTC.

V usage is TRBV7-2 and J usage is TRBJ2-1, with 9 bases aligning to TRBD2. The V and J ends lost 6 bases and 8 bases, in that order; junction bases with no gene match: 11. The CDR3 has 15 amino acids. Germline V gives CDR1 SGHTA, CDR2 FQGNSA. CDR3 in DNA: TGTGCCAGCAGTCCTCGGCTGCGGGGGGGATATGAGCAGTTCTTC. It yields the protein CASSPRLRGGYEQFF.

The rearrangement uses TRBV28 and TRBJ1-5, with a possible D match to TRBD1 (5 bases). The CDR3 consists of 14 residues. The V and J ends lost 3 bases and 6 bases respectively, with 12 bases between them. Per germline, CDR1 MDHEN and CDR2 SYDVKM. The CDR3 coding sequence is TGTGCCAGCAGTTTCAGCAGGGTCGGTCAGCCCCAGCATTTT. Translating gives CASSFSRVGQPQHF.

The CDR3 loop is CASSRAGTDTQYF. The CDR3 nucleotides read TGTGCCAGCAGCCGAGCGGGTACAGATACGCAGTATTTT. V gene TRBV5-6 combines with J gene TRBJ2-3; D is possibly TRBD2 (6 bases). Germline CDR1 is SGHDT and CDR2 is YYEEEE. The ends were cut back, 4 bases at V and 3 bases at J, with 9 bases in the middle. The CDR3 runs 13 residues.

The V and J genes are TRBV4-3 and TRBJ2-2; 8 bases agree with TRBD2. This CDR3 has 18 amino acids. The V gene's germline CDR1 is LGHNA and CDR2 YSLEER. With V trimmed by 0 bases and J by 0 bases, 6 bases remained unmatched. The CDR3 coding sequence is TGCGCCAGCAGCCAAGATCCCAGCGGGGGAGCGAACACCGGGGAGCTGTTTTTT. This codes for CASSQDPSGGANTGELFF.

The rearrangement links TRBV11-1 to TRBJ2-7, with 7 bases that match TRBD2. Losses at the gene ends were 5 bases for V and 6 bases for J; bases not matched to a gene: 13. The germline V gene encodes CDR1 SGHAT and CDR2 FQDESV (reference sequence). The CDR3 runs to 15 residues. The CDR3 loop is CASSPLAGVPREQYF. The CDR3, as DNA: TGTGCCAGCAGCCCCCTGGCGGGGGTCCCTCGCGAGCAGTACTTC.

This clone was counted once. This rearrangement joins TRBV19 to TRBJ1-2, with TRBD1 matching 7 bases. This CDR3 region has 13 residues. Losses at the gene ends were 5 bases for V and 6 bases for J; bases not matched to a gene: 6. Germline V lookup: CDR1 LNHDA, CDR2 SQIVND (reference sequence). The CDR3 sequence is CASSQQGIHGYTF. DNA for the CDR3: TGTGCCAGTAGTCAACAGGGGATTCATGGCTACACCTTC.

The chain uses TRBV4-3 and TRBJ2-3; D is undetermined. Germline V gene lookup returns CDR1 LGHNA and CDR2 YSLEER. V was trimmed by 0 bases and J by 5 bases, leaving 9 bases between them. The CDR3 runs 14 residues. CDR3 DNA sequence: TGCGCCAGCAGCCAAGAGGTGGCCCGAGATACGCAGTATTTT. This encodes CASSQEVARDTQYF.

This chain joins TRBV19 and TRBJ2-2; TRBD2 matches at 10 bases. Germline CDR1 and CDR2: LNHDA and SQIVND (reference sequence). The J segment lost 6 bases and the V segment lost 11 bases, leaving 3 bases of the junction unmatched. The CDR3 totals 12 residues. The CDR3 sequence is CAGTSEAGELFF. The CDR3 DNA reads TGTGCCGGGACTAGCGAGGCCGGGGAGCTGTTTTTT.

This clone appeared a few times. The chain links TRBV5-4 to TRBJ1-4, with 9 bases that match TRBD1. The CDR3 sequence is 17 residues long. The germline gives CDR1 SGHNT, CDR2 YYREEE (reference sequence). V was pared by 2 bases and J by 5 bases, with 10 bases of the junction left unmatched. CDR3 region: CASSFSGWDRENEKLFF. The CDR3 region has the DNA TGTGCCAGCAGCTTCTCCGGATGGGACAGGGAAAATGAAAAACTGTTTTTT.

CDR3 DNA sequence: TGTGCCAGCAGCCGCGAACTAGCTCCCGGGGAGCTGTTTTTT. Residues: CASSRELAPGELFF. The rearrangement uses TRBV14 and TRBJ2-2; TRBD2 is a possible D gene (6 bases). The CDR3 spans 14 residues. The V and J ends lost 4 bases and 6 bases respectively, with 12 bases between them. Germline V gives CDR1 SGHDN, CDR2 FVKESK.

The gene calls are TRBV19 and TRBJ1-4, with 7 bases aligning to TRBD1. V lost 8 bases to trimming and J lost 8 bases; unmatched junction nucleotides: 14. The CDR3 totals 15 residues. The germline CDR1 and CDR2 sequences are LNHDA and SQIVND (reference sequence). CDR3 in amino acids: CASSPGGYTGEKLFF. CDR3 sequence (DNA): TGTGCCAGTTCTCCAGGGGGTTATACGGGCGAAAAACTGTTTTTT.

The J gene is TRBJ1-2, the V gene TRBV12-3 or TRBV12-4, with 7 bases identical to TRBD1. V shed 4 bases, J shed 4 bases, and the junction held 3 bases outside the gene matches. The CDR3 is 13 amino acids. The CDR3 spells CASSSRTGYGYTF. The CDR3 region has the DNA TGTGCCAGCAGTTCCCGGACAGGCTATGGCTACACCTTC.